This T cell receptor (beta chain) emerged from a study of CD8+CD57+ T cells in acquired aplastic anemia. Using genomic DNA as the template, TCR beta VDJ and CDR3 profiling was carried out. TCRdb re-called the reads with MiXCR, one entry per CDR3 protein. This repertoire shows about 210,000 distinct CDR3 sequences, 60% to 65% found once; its top ten account for about 31%. CDR1 is SGHAT and CDR2 is FQDESV in the germline V gene (reference sequence). This CDR3 region has 17 residues. Trimming left V 1 base short and J 4 bases short, with 14 bases between. The chain is built from TRBV11-1 and TRBJ2-6; maybe TRBD2 (5 bases). This TCR came from a human donor in good health. Sequencing was carried out using sorted CD4+, CD8+, or CD8+CD57+ T cells (not recorded which) from PBMCs. CDR3 in amino acids: CASSLVGVGAGANVLTF. The DNA for the CDR3 is TGTGCCAGCAGCTTAGTAGGTGTGGGAGCAGGGGCCAACGTCCTGACTTTC.